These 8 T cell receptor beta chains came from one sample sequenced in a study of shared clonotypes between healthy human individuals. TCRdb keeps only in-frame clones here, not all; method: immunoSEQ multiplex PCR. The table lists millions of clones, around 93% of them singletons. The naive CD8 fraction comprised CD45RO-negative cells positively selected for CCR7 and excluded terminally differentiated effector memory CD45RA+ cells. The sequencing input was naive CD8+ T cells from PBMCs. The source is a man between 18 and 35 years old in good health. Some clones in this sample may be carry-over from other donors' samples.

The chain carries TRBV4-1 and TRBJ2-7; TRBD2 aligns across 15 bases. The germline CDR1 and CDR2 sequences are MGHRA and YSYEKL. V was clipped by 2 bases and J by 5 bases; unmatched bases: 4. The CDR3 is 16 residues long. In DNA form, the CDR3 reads TGCGCCAGCAGCCAAAGGACTAGCGGGAGGGCCCACGAGCAGTACTTC. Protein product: CASSQRTSGRAHEQYF.

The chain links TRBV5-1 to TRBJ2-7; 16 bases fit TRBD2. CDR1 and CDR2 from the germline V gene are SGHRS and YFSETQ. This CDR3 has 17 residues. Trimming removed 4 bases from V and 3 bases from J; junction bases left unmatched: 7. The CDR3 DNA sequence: TGCGCCAGCAGCGGGACTAGCGGGGGGGGACCCAGCTACGAGCAGTACTTC. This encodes CASSGTSGGGPSYEQYF.

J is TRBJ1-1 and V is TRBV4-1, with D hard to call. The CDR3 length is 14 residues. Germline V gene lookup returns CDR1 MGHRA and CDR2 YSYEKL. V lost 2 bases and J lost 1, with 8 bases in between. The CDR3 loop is CASSQIAQNTEAFF. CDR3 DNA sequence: TGCGCCAGCAGCCAAATAGCCCAGAACACTGAAGCTTTCTTT.

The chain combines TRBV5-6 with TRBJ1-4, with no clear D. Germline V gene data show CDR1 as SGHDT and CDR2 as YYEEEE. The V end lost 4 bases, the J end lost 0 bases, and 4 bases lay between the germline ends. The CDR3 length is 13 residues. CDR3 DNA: TGTGCCAGCAGCCTTACAACTAATGAAAAACTGTTTTTT. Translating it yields CASSLTTNEKLFF.

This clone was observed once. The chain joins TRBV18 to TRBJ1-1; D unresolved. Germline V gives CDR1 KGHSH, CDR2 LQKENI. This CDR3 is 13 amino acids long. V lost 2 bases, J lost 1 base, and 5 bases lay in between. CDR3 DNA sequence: TGTGCCAGCTCACCAGCAGCGAACACTGAAGCTTTCTTT. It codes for CASSPAANTEAFF.

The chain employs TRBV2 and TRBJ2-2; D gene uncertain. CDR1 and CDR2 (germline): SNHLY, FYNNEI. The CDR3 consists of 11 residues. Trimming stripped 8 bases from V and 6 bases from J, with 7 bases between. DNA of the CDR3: TGTGCCAGCCTCCGTGCCGGGGAGCTGTTTTTT. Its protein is CASLRAGELFF.

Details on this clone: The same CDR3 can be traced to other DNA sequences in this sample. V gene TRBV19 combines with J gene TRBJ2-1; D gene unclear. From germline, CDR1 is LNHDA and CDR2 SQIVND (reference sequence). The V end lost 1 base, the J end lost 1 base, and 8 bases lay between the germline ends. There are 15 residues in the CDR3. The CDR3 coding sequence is TGTGCCAGTAGTATAGTCTGGGGATCCTACAATGAGCAGTTCTTC. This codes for CASSIVWGSYNEQFF.

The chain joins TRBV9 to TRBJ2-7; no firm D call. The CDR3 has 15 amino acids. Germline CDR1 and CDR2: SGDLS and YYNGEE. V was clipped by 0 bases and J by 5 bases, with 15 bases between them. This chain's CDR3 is CASSVAGTALNEQYF. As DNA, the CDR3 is TGTGCCAGCAGCGTAGCAGGTACAGCCCTAAACGAGCAGTACTTC.